This entry features one TCR beta chain sequence. What it binds is unknown. This sample was taken from a study of T-cell reconstitution after alpha-beta-depleted transplantation in children. Study-wide results and limits: Surviving recipient T cells and thymic progenitors underlay high day-60 TCRbeta diversity in some patients. One year post-transplant, T-cell counts and diversity were largely derived from T cells produced anew.

Researchers prepared the TCRbeta library using unique molecular identifiers, the study reports. TCRdb fed the PCR reads into MiXCR, producing one record per CDR3 protein. The sample includes a few thousand distinct CDR3 sequences, around 16% seen only once; the top ten take approximately 84%. The CDR3 is 16 amino acids. CDR1 is KGHDR and CDR2 is SFDVKD in the germline V gene. The chain recombines TRBV24-1 with TRBJ2-3; 7 bases are a match to TRBD2. The specimen was PBMCs, mostly from graft donor cells, collected 180 days after TCRalphabeta/CD19-depleted stem cell transplant. This clonotype was obtained from a patient aged 2-15 years who had a stem cell transplant for inherited bone marrow failure, so the T cells may come from the graft donor. The CDR3 DNA sequence: TGTGGCGCCTTTGATTTTCAAGCGGGAAGGGCAGATACGCAGTATTTT. Protein product: CGAFDFQAGRADTQYF.